This TCR beta chain appears in the sequencing data of a study of T cells after posttransplantation cyclophosphamide. General study results and limits: Skin or GI-infiltrating T cells shared few TRB sequences with blood. Later post-transplant blood repertoires were often dominated by donor CD8+ memory clones. TRB clonality was highly associated with recipient CMV seropositivity and reactivation.

A marrow graft followed busulfan-fludarabine conditioning, with cyclophosphamide on days +3 and +4. This clone appeared once. Its antigen is unknown. The V and J ends lost 4 bases and 2 bases, in that order; junction bases with no gene match: 8. Germline CDR1 is SGHRS and CDR2 is YFSETQ. The CDR3 runs 17 residues. The table came from immunoSEQ multiplex PCR; TCRdb's copy has only in-frame clones and leaves some out. The table records some 45,000 clones, 90% of them present only once. V is TRBV5-1 and J is TRBJ2-6; TRBD1 agrees at 8 bases. This TCR derives from a male patient between 60 and 69 years old who received an allogeneic stem cell transplant from a related donor and was CMV-positive. The graft donor may account for some of the T cells. The source was PBMCs, collected around 58 days after allogeneic stem cell transplant with posttransplant cyclophosphamide. The CDR3 loop reads CASSPGQGPPGANVLTF. In DNA, the CDR3 is TGCGCCAGCAGCCCCGGACAGGGCCCCCCTGGGGCCAACGTCCTGACTTTC.